This T cell receptor (beta chain) was recovered during a study of cytomegalovirus exposure and HLA in healthy donors. Study at large: Among the 300 to 450 genotyped donors, approximately 82% were placed in the Caucasian-associated ancestry cluster. Study-level points and caveats: A later analysis linked a missense DCLRE1C variant to TCR beta V- and J-gene trimming. Across donors, presence/absence analyses took sequencing depth to be roughly uniform.

Of note for this clone: Its antigen is unknown.

Amplification used 60 Vbeta primers and 13 Jbeta primers. As handled by the study authors: The authors later counted 65 million to 80 million unique TCR beta chains, 9.5 million to 13 million of them shared. The protocol was immunoSEQ multiplex PCR, while the TCRdb copy is restricted to in-frame clones and leaves out a portion. D and trimming were read from the DNA, whereas the V and J calls and clone size are those reported in that table. The sample carries 100,000 to 150,000 clones, approximately 80% recorded once. The sequence was collected from a woman in her thirties or forties in good health and CMV-seronegative. The specimen was PBMCs.

The CDR3 DNA is TGTGCCAGCAGTGAATGGGGACAGGGTTATTCACCCCTCCACTTT. Its protein is CASSEWGQGYSPLHF. The chain is built from TRBV6-1 and TRBJ1-6; 9 bases line up with TRBD1. The CDR3 length is 15 residues. CDR1 is MNHNS, CDR2 SASEGT, per germline. The V gene end was trimmed by 2 bases and the J gene end by 8 bases; junction bases not matched to a gene: 4.